Below, 21 T cell receptor beta chains from the same sample are listed, as sequenced in a study of blood T cell repertoires in COVID-19. Data came from immunoSEQ multiplex PCR; TCRdb stores just in-frame clones and leaves some out. The sample carries under 150,000 clones, around 90% recorded once. The sample consisted of peripheral blood. The receptors stem from a woman aged 45-60 years with acute or convalescent COVID-19.

The chain uses TRBV30 and TRBJ2-4, with D maybe TRBD1 (6 bases). Per germline, CDR1 GTSNPN and CDR2 SVGIG (reference sequence). Trimming took off 3 bases at V and 8 bases at J, with 14 bases between the two ends. The CDR3 is 13 amino acids. CDR3 DNA sequence: TGTGCCTGGAGGGTAGGGGGTGGAGACATTCAGTACTTC. Translating gives CAWRVGGGDIQYF.

The V gene is TRBV7-9, the J gene TRBJ2-7, with 7 bases matching TRBD1. Trimming took 5 bases from V and 3 from J; bases not matched to a gene: 13. In germline, CDR1 is SEHNR, CDR2 FQNEAQ (reference sequence). CDR3 length: 16 residues. CDR3 nucleotide sequence: TGTGCCAGCAGCCGCATAAAGGGACAGTCATTCTACGAGCAGTACTTC. This translates into CASSRIKGQSFYEQYF.

V gene TRBV5-1 combines with J gene TRBJ2-5; 7 bases align to TRBD2. CDR1 and CDR2 (germline): SGHRS, YFSETQ. CDR3 length: 18 amino acids. Trimming removed 0 bases from V and 2 bases from J; junction bases left unmatched: 13. The DNA for the CDR3 is TGCGCCAGCAGCTTGGGGGGCGGGGGAGCCCCCCGGCAAGAGACCCAGTACTTC. Its translation is CASSLGGGGAPRQETQYF.

The rearrangement joins TRBV19 to TRBJ1-5, with D maybe TRBD1 (6 bases). Trimming left V 5 bases short and J 0 bases short, with 14 bases between. The CDR3 sequence is 16 residues long. CDR1 and CDR2 from the germline V gene are LNHDA and SQIVND (reference sequence). CDR3: CASSPDRLISNQPQHF. CDR3 coding DNA: TGTGCCAGTAGTCCCGACAGGCTCATTAGCAATCAGCCCCAGCATTTT. Together with reference TRBV19 and TRBJ1-5, the CDR3 gives the full variable domain: DGGITQSPKYLFRKEGQNVTLSCEQNLNHDAMYWYRQDPGQGLRLIYYSQIVNDFQKGDIAEGYSVSREKKESFPLTVTSAQKNPTAFYLCASSPDRLISNQPQHFGDGTRLSIL.

The CDR3: CASSYKGAGQPQHF. The CDR3 DNA sequence: TGTGCCAGCAGTTACAAGGGGGCGGGACAGCCCCAGCATTTT. The rearrangement joins TRBV6-2 or TRBV6-3 to TRBJ1-5; TRBD1 matches 7 bases. This CDR3 has 14 residues. The germline V gene encodes CDR1 MNHEY and CDR2 SVGEGT. After removal of 2 bases from V and 7 bases from J, the junction contained 5 bases not matched to a gene.

The table lists this clone with a few counts. V usage is TRBV6-6 and J usage is TRBJ1-2, with 7 bases lining up with TRBD1. The germline CDR1 and CDR2 sequences are MNHNY and SVGAGI (reference sequence). Trimming at V came to 0 bases and at J to 8 bases, leaving 9 bases not matched to a gene. This CDR3 has 15 amino acids. CDR3 bases: TGTGCCAGCAGTTACTCGACAGGGCGGTTAATCGGCTACACCTTC. Its translation: CASSYSTGRLIGYTF.

As regards this clone: Within the sample, other DNA sequences also encode this same CDR3. J is TRBJ2-3 and V is TRBV7-3, with a tentative D call TRBD1 (6 bases). The germline V gene has CDR1 SGHTA and CDR2 FQGTGA. The CDR3 totals 13 residues. The V and J ends lost 5 bases and 5 bases respectively, with 11 bases between them. The CDR3 DNA is TGTGCCAGCAGCCCCCGAGGGGGAGATACGCAGTATTTT. Translating it yields CASSPRGGDTQYF. The entire variable domain, with the rest obtained from reference TRBV7-3 and TRBJ2-3, is as follows: GAGVSQTPSNKVTEKGKYVELRCDPISGHTALYWYRQSLGQGPEFLIYFQGTGAADDSGLPNDRFFAVRPEGSVSTLKIQRTERGDSAVYLCASSPRGGDTQYFGPGTRLTVL.

The genes are TRBV5-4 and TRBJ1-1; TRBD1 agrees at 9 bases. Losses at the gene ends were 5 bases for V and 3 bases for J; bases not matched to a gene: 5. Germline-derived CDR1 and CDR2 are SGHNT and YYREEE (reference sequence). The CDR3 totals 14 residues. In DNA, the CDR3 is TGTGCCAGCAGGGGACAGGGTATGGACACTGAAGCTTTCTTT. It codes for CASRGQGMDTEAFF.

This rearrangement joins TRBV9 to TRBJ2-5; the match to TRBD1 covers 8 bases. The CDR3 is 13 amino acids. Germline CDR1 reads SGDLS; CDR2 reads YYNGEE. With V trimmed by 4 bases and J by 4 bases, 3 bases remained unmatched. In DNA form, the CDR3 reads TGTGCCAGCAGCCCAGGACAGGGAGAGACCCAGTACTTC. Translating gives CASSPGQGETQYF.

J is TRBJ2-1 and V is TRBV20-1; possible D gene TRBD1, 7 bases. Germline V gene data show CDR1 as DFQATT and CDR2 as SNEGSKA (reference sequence). The CDR3 consists of 14 residues. Trimming cost V 3 bases and J 3 bases, with 12 bases left between them. CDR3 nucleotide sequence: TGCAGTGCTAGTGCAGGGGGGTTCTACAATGAGCAGTTCTTC. As protein: CSASAGGFYNEQFF.

The V gene is TRBV18, the J gene TRBJ1-4; 11 nucleotides line up with TRBD1. Trimming took 2 bases from V and 8 from J; bases not matched to a gene: 7. This CDR3 region has 16 residues. Germline CDR1 reads KGHSH; CDR2 reads LQKENI. CDR3 sequence reads: CASSPKAGQGGEKLFF. The CDR3, as DNA: TGTGCCAGCTCACCAAAGGCGGGACAGGGGGGCGAAAAACTGTTTTTT. The variable domain in full, with the rest retrieved from reference TRBV18 and TRBJ1-4, is NAGVMQNPRHLVRRRGQEARLRCSPMKGHSHVYWYRQLPEEGLKFMVYLQKENIIDESGMPKERFSAEFPKEGPSILRIQQVVRGDSAAYFCASSPKAGQGGEKLFFGSGTQLSVL.

The chain combines TRBV2 with TRBJ2-2, with 7 bases identical to TRBD2. The CDR3 totals 15 residues. The germline CDR1 and CDR2 sequences are SNHLY and FYNNEI. V was pared by 4 bases and J by 5 bases, with 7 bases of the junction left unmatched. CDR3 nucleotide sequence: TGTGCCAGCAGTGTCGGGGGGATCAGTACCGGGGAGCTGTTTTTT. It yields the protein CASSVGGISTGELFF.

The gene calls are TRBV19 and TRBJ2-5; a weak D match, TRBD1 (5 bases). This CDR3 contains 13 residues. Trimming took off 10 bases at V and 2 bases at J, with 14 bases between the two ends. In germline, CDR1 is LNHDA, CDR2 SQIVND (reference sequence). CDR3 loop: CATSRGLQETQYF. CDR3 bases: TGTGCCACCTCAAGGGGCTTACAAGAGACCCAGTACTTC.

J is TRBJ2-2 and V is TRBV2, with 7 bases that match TRBD2. Looked up from germline, CDR1 is SNHLY and CDR2 is FYNNEI. The length of the CDR3 is 17 residues. With 0 bases clipped from V and 5 bases from J, the junction kept 9 bases outside the gene matches. CDR3 in amino acids: CASSEAGEGGGTGELFF. CDR3 DNA: TGTGCCAGCAGTGAAGCGGGGGAGGGAGGCGGGACCGGGGAGCTGTTTTTT. Full variable domain (missing parts from reference TRBV2 and TRBJ2-2): EPEVTQTPSHQVTQMGQEVILRCVPISNHLYFYWYRQILGQKVEFLVSFYNNEISEKSEIFDDQFSVERPDGSNFTLKIRSTKLEDSAMYFCASSEAGEGGGTGELFFGEGSRLTVL.

The chain has TRBV29-1 and TRBJ2-7, with 7 bases fitting TRBD1. Germline V lookup: CDR1 SQVTM, CDR2 ANQGSEA. V dropped 4 bases and J dropped 0; count of bases not matched to a gene: 0. The CDR3 consists of 12 residues. The CDR3 spells CSVGDSSYEQYF. CDR3 nucleotides: TGCAGCGTTGGGGACAGCTCCTACGAGCAGTACTTC.

This clone was seen more than once but under ten times. The chain uses TRBV10-3 and TRBJ2-1; 13 bases match TRBD2. V lost 2 bases to trimming and J lost 7 bases; unmatched junction nucleotides: 11. Germline CDR1 and CDR2: ENHRY and SYGVKD. The length of the CDR3 is 18 residues. The CDR3 bases are TGTGCCATCAGTGAGCCCGGACTAGCGGGAGTCAGCGGGAATGAGCAGTTCTTC. It codes for CAISEPGLAGVSGNEQFF.

V and J are TRBV2 and TRBJ1-5, with 7 bases fitting TRBD1. Germline assignment: CDR1 SNHLY and CDR2 FYNNEI. This CDR3 comprises 15 residues. V lost 8 bases, J lost 3 bases, and 10 bases stayed unmatched. CDR3 residues: CASGFWDRLNQPQHF. The CDR3, as DNA: TGTGCCAGCGGCTTTTGGGACAGACTCAATCAGCCCCAGCATTTT.

The rearrangement joins TRBV25-1 to TRBJ1-2; tentative D call: TRBD1 (5 bases). The CDR3 sequence is 13 residues long. Deletions cut 3 bases from V and 7 bases from J, with 12 bases between. Germline V gives CDR1 MGHDK, CDR2 SYGVNS. The CDR3 loop is CASSDPGGVGYTF. For the CDR3, the DNA is TGTGCCAGCAGTGATCCCGGGGGGGTTGGCTACACCTTC.

The chain carries TRBV9 and TRBJ2-5; 13 bases line up with TRBD2. The germline gives CDR1 SGDLS, CDR2 YYNGEE. Trimming at V came to 0 bases and at J to 5 bases, leaving 7 bases not matched to a gene. This CDR3 contains 17 residues. The CDR3 nucleotides read TGTGCCAGCAGCGTAGGGACTAGCGGGGGCCAGAGGGAGACCCAGTACTTC. Encoded protein: CASSVGTSGGQRETQYF. The entire variable domain, with the rest obtained from reference TRBV9 and TRBJ2-5, is as follows: DSGVTQTPKHLITATGQRVTLRCSPRSGDLSVYWYQQSLDQGLQFLIQYYNGEERAKGNILERFSAQQFPDLHSELNLSSLELGDSALYFCASSVGTSGGQRETQYFGPGTRLLVL.

This clone has only a few counts. The chain recombines TRBV18 with TRBJ1-4; D perhaps matches TRBD1 (5 bases). Germline CDR1 KGHSH, CDR2 LQKENI. The CDR3 totals 17 residues. V was clipped by 4 bases and J by 8 bases, with 23 bases between them. CDR3 coding DNA: TGTGCCAGCTCACGACTTCCCCCGACAGTTATAACGGAAAAACTGTTTTTT. Protein sequence: CASSRLPPTVITEKLFF. Based on the CDR3 plus reference TRBV18 and TRBJ1-4, the full variable domain is NAGVMQNPRHLVRRRGQEARLRCSPMKGHSHVYWYRQLPEEGLKFMVYLQKENIIDESGMPKERFSAEFPKEGPSILRIQQVVRGDSAAYFCASSRLPPTVITEKLFFGSGTQLSVL.

The chain combines TRBV5-6 with TRBJ1-4, with 8 bases lining up with TRBD1. Germline loops: CDR1 SGHDT, CDR2 YYEEEE. V shed 3 bases, J shed 0 bases, and the junction held 1 base outside the gene matches. This CDR3 is 15 amino acids long. CDR3 in DNA: TGTGCCAGCAGCTCGACAGGGGCAACTAATGAAAAACTGTTTTTT. This codes for CASSSTGATNEKLFF.